This T cell receptor (beta chain) was captured by sequencing in a study of T cell responses to AZD1222 COVID-19 vaccine. Study-wide findings and caveats: All repertoire sampling was performed exclusively after the peak T cell response. Compared with day 0, the breadth and depth of the Spike-specific TCR repertoire rose significantly after two doses of AZD1222. Mostly white British, mostly female donors; authors suggested clonal diversity may be underestimated.

The protocol was immunoSEQ multiplex PCR, while the TCRdb copy is restricted to in-frame clones and leaves out a portion. Here the sample spans tens of thousands of clones, about 83% being singletons. Details on this clone: Its antigen is currently unknown.

Germline CDR1 is SGHTA and CDR2 is FQGTGA. This CDR3 spans 12 amino acids. The V end was cut by 3 bases, the J end by 6 bases, with 5 bases between. The chain links TRBV7-3 to TRBJ2-2; D is uncertain. The origin of this receptor is an adult in good health. This material consisted of peripheral blood, taken on day 0 of AZD1222 vaccination. CDR3 DNA: TGTGCCAGCAGCTTCCTCGCCGGGGAGCTGTTTTTT. Translating it yields CASSFLAGELFF.